This T cell receptor (beta chain) was recovered during a study of T cell repertoires in cytomegalovirus infection. Study background: The public TCR beta signatures pointed to both CMV infection and matching HLA type. Study-wide results and caveats: Across the ex vivo response, the dominant clonotypes were HLA-C-restricted CMV-specific TCR beta clonotypes. Carriers of CMV and the relevant HLA type were discriminated by public TCR beta frequency.

In its sample, this clonotype was seen a few times. The antigen is unknown. Using its own MiXCR run on the reads, TCRdb lists one record per CDR3 protein. The sample yields under 850,000 distinct CDR3 sequences, approximately 33% seen once. The V gene lost 8 bases and the J gene lost 3 bases, with 29 bases spanning the gap. CDR1 and CDR2 (germline): MNHNS, SASEGT. The CDR3 extends over 19 amino acids. This clonotype was obtained from a human donor in good health (CMV status not recorded). Some clones in this sample may be carry-over from other donors' samples. The genes are TRBV6-1 and TRBJ1-3; D gene uncertain. This specimen was cultured PBMCs, taken from culture after CMV antigen stimulation. As DNA, the CDR3 is TGTGCCAGCGTGGTTTTGACCTTTTGGTCCGGAGGTGGTGGAAACACCATATATTTT. Translation gives CASVVLTFWSGGGGNTIYF.